What follows are 32 T cell receptor beta chains derived from one specimen sequenced in a study of technical replicates of blood from a handful of donors. Measured with immunoSEQ multiplex PCR; TCRdb has only the in-frame clones, and not every one. The sample comprises under 85,000 clones, 85% to 95% of which are singletons, and roughly 0.26% rests with the top ten. Sample: T cells isolated from PBMCs. The receptors derive from a human donor in good health.

This chain connects TRBV2 to TRBJ2-1; TRBD2 matches 8 bases. Germline V gene lookup returns CDR1 SNHLY and CDR2 FYNNEI. Germline trimming cut 0 bases from V and 7 bases from J; bases unmatched to any gene: 8. The CDR3 is 16 amino acids. In DNA, the CDR3 is TGTGCCAGCAGTGAAGCGGTAGCGGGGATCCGGAATGAGCAGTTCTTC. This translates into CASSEAVAGIRNEQFF.

V usage is TRBV5-1 and J usage is TRBJ2-5; D is perhaps TRBD1 (6 bases). The CDR3 covers 14 residues. Germline-derived CDR1 and CDR2 are SGHRS and YFSETQ. Trimming took 4 bases from V and 0 from J, leaving 10 bases between them. The CDR3 DNA reads TGCGCCAGCAGCCACGGGACAAACCAAGAGACCCAGTACTTC. Translation gives CASSHGTNQETQYF. Complete variable domain (other parts from reference TRBV5-1 and TRBJ2-5): KAGVTQTPRYLIKTRGQQVTLSCSPISGHRSVSWYQQTPGQGLQFLFEYFSETQRNKGNFPGRFSGRQFSNSRSEMNVSTLELGDSALYLCASSHGTNQETQYFGPGTRLLVL.

This chain links TRBV28 with TRBJ1-2; TRBD1 might be the D (6 bases). V lost 5 bases, J lost 2 bases, and 15 bases lay in between. Germline V gene sequence: CDR1 MDHEN, CDR2 SYDVKM. There are 15 residues in the CDR3. The CDR3 here is CASSAHPGTNYGYTF. The CDR3 DNA reads as TGTGCCAGCAGTGCCCACCCCGGGACAAACTATGGCTACACCTTC.

This rearrangement joins TRBV6-5 to TRBJ2-1, with TRBD2 matching 7 bases. Losses at the gene ends were 5 bases for V and 3 bases for J; bases not matched to a gene: 7. The CDR3 runs to 15 residues. Looked up from germline, CDR1 is MNHEY and CDR2 is SVGAGI. CDR3 loop: CASSLRLAGYNEQFF. CDR3 in DNA: TGTGCCAGCAGTCTTCGACTAGCCGGCTACAATGAGCAGTTCTTC.

On this clone itself: Other DNA sequences of this sample code for an identical CDR3. J is TRBJ2-7 and V is TRBV5-1, with D perhaps matching TRBD2 (5 bases). The V end lost 0 bases, the J end lost 4 bases, and 11 bases lay between the germline ends. The germline CDR1 and CDR2 sequences are SGHRS and YFSETQ. The CDR3 sequence is 14 residues long. The CDR3 here is CASSLGGEGYEQYF. DNA for the CDR3: TGCGCCAGCAGCTTGGGGGGAGAAGGGTACGAGCAGTACTTC. Complete variable domain (other parts from reference TRBV5-1 and TRBJ2-7): KAGVTQTPRYLIKTRGQQVTLSCSPISGHRSVSWYQQTPGQGLQFLFEYFSETQRNKGNFPGRFSGRQFSNSRSEMNVSTLELGDSALYLCASSLGGEGYEQYFGPGTRLTVT.

The chain joins TRBV29-1 to TRBJ2-2; 7 bases map to TRBD1. CDR3 size: 14 residues. V shed 5 bases and J 1 base; nucleotides not matched to a gene: 4. Germline loops: CDR1 SQVTM, CDR2 ANQGSEA. The CDR3: CSVRRGLNTGELFF. The CDR3 DNA reads as TGCAGCGTTCGAAGGGGGCTGAACACCGGGGAGCTGTTTTTT.

The chain recombines TRBV6-4 with TRBJ2-5, with 9 positions matching TRBD2. The germline V gene has CDR1 MRHNA and CDR2 SNTAGT. The CDR3 spans 16 residues. Trimming took 8 bases from V and 4 from J; bases not matched to a gene: 14. CDR3 sequence: CASAGFGGGDRETQYF. CDR3 bases: TGTGCCAGCGCAGGGTTTGGCGGGGGGGACCGAGAGACCCAGTACTTC.

The genes are TRBV18 and TRBJ1-1; the D is unclear. This CDR3 comprises 14 residues. Per germline, CDR1 KGHSH and CDR2 LQKENI. V lost 1 base to trimming and J lost 1 base, with 7 bases between them. CDR3 nucleotide sequence: TGTGCCAGCTCACCACTAAAACAGAACACTGAAGCTTTCTTT. This sequence encodes CASSPLKQNTEAFF.

This chain connects TRBV4-2 to TRBJ2-7, with D possibly TRBD1 on 6 matching bases. This CDR3 region has 13 residues. V was clipped by 7 bases and J by 3 bases, with 13 bases between them. Germline CDR1 LGHNA, CDR2 YNFKEQ. This chain's CDR3 is CASTGHQIYEQYF. CDR3 DNA: TGTGCCAGCACGGGACACCAAATCTACGAGCAGTACTTC.

The table lists this clone with a count of one. V gene TRBV28 combines with J gene TRBJ2-2; a possible D gene is TRBD2 (5 bases). Germline loops: CDR1 MDHEN, CDR2 SYDVKM. With 8 bases removed from V and 0 bases from J, the gap between germline ends came to 19 bases. The length of the CDR3 is 17 residues. The CDR3 sequence is CASVRGLYLANTGELFF. The CDR3 DNA reads TGTGCCAGCGTGAGAGGGCTTTATCTCGCGAACACCGGGGAGCTGTTTTTT. The whole variable domain, filled in from reference TRBV28 and TRBJ2-2, reads DVKVTQSSRYLVKRTGEKVFLECVQDMDHENMFWYRQDPGLGLRLIYFSYDVKMKEKGDIPEGYSVSREKKERFSLILESASTNQTSMYLCASVRGLYLANTGELFFGEGSRLTVL.

The CDR3 region has the DNA TGCGCCAGCAGTCGGGGGGTCGCCACAGATACGCAGTATTTT. It is translated as CASSRGVATDTQYF. V is TRBV5-1 and J is TRBJ2-3, with 7 bases identical to TRBD2. Germline V CDR1 and CDR2: SGHRS, YFSETQ. V shed 5 bases and J 2 bases; nucleotides not matched to a gene: 5. CDR3 length equals 14 residues.

CDR3 coding DNA: TGCGCCAGCAGCGTTGGTGGAACGACAGGGCTGGGGTTTTATGGCTACACCTTC. This translates into CASSVGGTTGLGFYGYTF. The V and J genes are TRBV5-1 and TRBJ1-2; 7 bases line up with TRBD1. Losses at the gene ends were 4 bases for V and 5 bases for J; bases not matched to a gene: 20. Germline CDR1 reads SGHRS; CDR2 reads YFSETQ. The CDR3 extends over 18 amino acids.

V is TRBV4-1 and J is TRBJ1-2, with D tentatively TRBD1 (6 bases). The CDR3 runs 15 residues. Germline CDR1 MGHRA, CDR2 YSYEKL. Trimming took 3 bases from V and 3 from J, leaving 14 bases between them. In DNA form, the CDR3 reads TGCGCCAGCAGCCATACAGGGTACGGCGACTATGGCTACACCTTC. It codes for CASSHTGYGDYGYTF.

This clone has just one count. CDR3 in DNA: TGTGCCAGCAGCCCATTACAGGGCCGACCCCTCCACTTT. Protein product: CASSPLQGRPLHF. J is TRBJ1-6 and V is TRBV7-9, with D perhaps TRBD1 (6 bases). CDR1 is SEHNR, CDR2 FQNEAQ, per germline (reference sequence). The V end was cut by 5 bases, the J end by 12 bases, with 14 bases between. The CDR3 has 13 residues.

V and J are TRBV19 and TRBJ2-7; TRBD2 matches 9 bases. The germline V gene has CDR1 LNHDA and CDR2 SQIVND (reference sequence). The CDR3 runs 16 residues. V lost 3 bases to trimming and J lost 3 bases; unmatched junction nucleotides: 9. CDR3 sequence reads: CASSMELAGLGYEQYF. Written as DNA, the CDR3 is TGTGCCAGTAGTATGGAGCTAGCGGGGCTGGGCTACGAGCAGTACTTC.

This chain uses TRBV21-1 with TRBJ1-4; TRBD1, the table's D call, was not compared with the DNA. TRBV21-1 is termed a pseudogene. The CDR3 runs to 16 residues. The CDR3 is CASSAGDRGSNEKLFF. The CDR3 DNA follows: TGTGCCAGCAGCGCAGGGGACAGGGGATCTAATGAAAAACTGTTTTTT.

The chain has TRBV6-4 and TRBJ1-2, with 7 bases aligning to TRBD1. The CDR3 spans 16 residues. Unmatched junction bases numbered 14, after V lost 0 bases and J lost 10 bases. Germline lookup yields CDR1 MRHNA and CDR2 SNTAGT. The CDR3 loop reads CASSDSLRSDRLDYTF. The CDR3 nucleotides read TGTGCCAGCAGTGACTCTCTAAGATCGGACAGGCTCGACTACACCTTC.

This chain links TRBV28 with TRBJ2-5, with D possibly TRBD2 on 6 matching bases. Deletions cut 10 bases from V and 4 bases from J, with 16 bases between. The CDR3 length is 13 residues. Looked up from germline, CDR1 is MDHEN and CDR2 is SYDVKM. CDR3: CATWRAGRETQYF. The CDR3 region has the DNA TGTGCCACTTGGAGGGCAGGGAGAGAGACCCAGTACTTC.

The V gene is TRBV19, the J gene TRBJ2-1; 7 positions agree with TRBD1. CDR1 is LNHDA, CDR2 SQIVND, per germline (reference sequence). V shed 8 bases, J shed 0 bases, and the junction held 7 bases outside the gene matches. The CDR3 has 15 amino acids. Here the CDR3 DNA reads TGTGCCAGTTCGGATGGGACAGACTCCTACAATGAGCAGTTCTTC. Translated: CASSDGTDSYNEQFF.

The chain employs TRBV5-5 and TRBJ1-1; TRBD1 is a possible D gene (6 bases). CDR3 length equals 14 residues. Germline CDR1 is SGHKS and CDR2 is YYEKEE (reference sequence). The V end was cut by 4 bases, the J end by 1 base, with 11 bases between. CDR3 coding DNA: TGTGCCAGCAGCGAGGGGGACGCGAACACTGAAGCTTTCTTT. Translation gives CASSEGDANTEAFF.

The chain joins TRBV6-5 to TRBJ2-1; TRBD1 is a possible D gene (6 bases). This CDR3 has 12 residues. V lost 6 bases to trimming and J lost 13 bases, with 16 bases between them. Per the germline V gene, CDR1 is MNHEY and CDR2 is SVGAGI. The CDR3 sequence is CASRGASRFQFF. The CDR3 DNA reads TGTGCCAGCAGGGGGGCTAGCAGGTTTCAGTTCTTC.

CDR3 residues: CASSEIAGVSYNEQFF. CDR3 nucleotide sequence: TGCGCCAGCAGCGAAATAGCGGGAGTCTCCTACAATGAGCAGTTCTTC. The chain combines TRBV5-1 with TRBJ2-1, with 9 bases fitting TRBD2. V trimming: 4 bases; J trimming: 0 bases; junction bases outside the gene matches: 5. Germline lookup yields CDR1 SGHRS and CDR2 YFSETQ. The CDR3 is made up of 16 amino acids.

The genes are TRBV9 and TRBJ2-3; D is possibly TRBD2 (6 bases). Trimming took off 5 bases at V and 6 bases at J, with 13 bases between the two ends. Germline V lookup: CDR1 SGDLS, CDR2 YYNGEE. This CDR3 region has 13 residues. The CDR3 spells CASRGLRGDTQYF. CDR3 DNA: TGTGCCAGCAGGGGGCTCCGGGGGGATACGCAGTATTTT.

The V call is TRBV7-2, the J call TRBJ2-3; D ambiguous. The ends were cut back, 3 bases at V and 9 bases at J, with 19 bases in the middle. Looked up from germline, CDR1 is SGHTA and CDR2 is FQGNSA. The CDR3 has 15 amino acids. The CDR3: CASSLRGLSSDTQYF. CDR3 nucleotide sequence: TGTGCCAGCAGCTTGAGAGGCCTTTCGAGCGACACGCAGTATTTT.

This chain connects TRBV2 to TRBJ1-5, with D maybe TRBD1 (6 bases). The CDR3 is 15 residues long. V was pared by 3 bases and J by 3 bases, with 12 bases between. Germline V gene data show CDR1 as SNHLY and CDR2 as FYNNEI. CDR3 DNA: TGTGCCAGCAGTGAGGGTCGGACAGTCAATCAGCCCCAGCATTTT. Protein product: CASSEGRTVNQPQHF.

The chain couples TRBV18 to TRBJ1-1; D ambiguous. This CDR3 has 15 amino acids. Germline V gene lookup returns CDR1 KGHSH and CDR2 LQKENI. V was shortened by 0 bases and J by 0 bases, with 8 bases between the two germline ends. In DNA form, the CDR3 reads TGTGCCAGCTCACCACCCGCAGAAATGAACACTGAAGCTTTCTTT. Translation gives CASSPPAEMNTEAFF.

The chain is built from TRBV19 and TRBJ1-5; 11 bases line up with TRBD1. Trimming removed 3 bases from V and 0 bases from J; junction bases left unmatched: 4. Germline loops: CDR1 LNHDA, CDR2 SQIVND (reference sequence). This CDR3 contains 17 residues. The CDR3 sequence: CASSIPGQGDSNQPQHF. The CDR3, as DNA: TGTGCCAGTAGTATCCCGGGACAGGGGGATAGCAATCAGCCCCAGCATTTT.

This chain connects TRBV30 to TRBJ1-6; D is possibly TRBD1 (6 bases). CDR3 length: 14 residues. The V and J ends lost 1 base and 5 bases respectively, with 9 bases between them. Germline V gives CDR1 GTSNPN, CDR2 SVGIG (reference sequence). CDR3 loop: CAWSAGVNNSPLHF. The DNA for the CDR3 is TGTGCCTGGAGTGCAGGGGTGAATAATTCACCCCTCCACTTT.

The chain carries TRBV7-8 and TRBJ1-5; tentative D call: TRBD1 (6 bases). The V gene's germline CDR1 is SGHVS and CDR2 FQNEAQ. The CDR3 totals 14 residues. V gave up 4 bases and J gave up 7 bases, with 14 bases separating them. The chain's CDR3 is CASSSNTGTQPQHF. Written as DNA, the CDR3 is TGTGCCAGCAGCTCAAATACAGGGACCCAGCCCCAGCATTTT.

The rearrangement uses TRBV5-1 and TRBJ1-2, with D perhaps matching TRBD1 (5 bases). Between the trimmed V and J ends, which lost 0 bases and 4 bases, there was a span of 13 bases. This CDR3 is 15 amino acids long. The germline gives CDR1 SGHRS, CDR2 YFSETQ. CDR3 nucleotide sequence: TGCGCCAGCAGCTTGGGCCTTGGGGGGTCCTATGGCTACACCTTC. Translation gives CASSLGLGGSYGYTF.

The rearrangement uses TRBV11-1 and TRBJ2-1; TRBD2 agrees at 9 bases. This CDR3 comprises 16 residues. V lost 5 bases to trimming and J lost 4 bases; unmatched junction nucleotides: 9. CDR1 is SGHAT and CDR2 is FQDESV in the germline V gene (reference sequence). The DNA for the CDR3 is TGTGCCAGCAGCCCCCGTAGACTAGCGGTTTACAATGAGCAGTTCTTC. As protein: CASSPRRLAVYNEQFF.

The rearrangement links TRBV6-5 to TRBJ1-4; 7 bases fit TRBD1. The CDR3 sequence is 15 residues long. Germline V lookup: CDR1 MNHEY, CDR2 SVGAGI. Trimming at V came to 4 bases and at J to 0 bases, leaving 2 bases not matched to a gene. This CDR3 is CASSLDRATNEKLFF. CDR3 nucleotide sequence: TGTGCCAGCAGTTTAGACAGGGCAACTAATGAAAAACTGTTTTTT.